One sample yielded the 13 T cell receptor beta chains listed below, sequenced in a study of T-cell reconstitution after alpha-beta-depleted transplantation in children. As it was prepared, the TCRbeta library received unique molecular identifiers. TCRdb analysed the PCR reads with MiXCR anew, one entry per CDR3 protein. The sample contains hundreds of thousands of distinct CDR3 sequences, roughly 17% of which appear only once. The material sequenced was PBMCs from the stem cell graft donor, taken from the stem cell graft. Receptors were obtained from a human donor who donated a stem cell graft to a child with acute myeloid leukemia.

This clonotype was detected a few times. The chain recombines TRBV7-2 with TRBJ2-3; D possibly corresponds to TRBD1 (6 bases). With 0 bases removed from V and 8 bases from J, the gap between germline ends came to 15 bases. The CDR3 extends over 15 amino acids. CDR1 is SGHTA, CDR2 FQGNSA, per germline. CDR3 bases: TGTGCCAGCAGCTTAGCCTCTGGGGGCCCGGTTACGCAGTATTTT. This encodes CASSLASGGPVTQYF.

This sequence joins TRBV7-8 and TRBJ2-2; D might be TRBD2 (6 bases). Trimming left V 2 bases short and J 5 bases short, with 12 bases between. The germline CDR1 and CDR2 sequences are SGHVS and FQNEAQ. CDR3 length equals 15 residues. The DNA for the CDR3 is TGTGCCAGCAGCTTACGGGGGATGGTGACCGGGGAGCTGTTTTTT. Translation gives CASSLRGMVTGELFF.

This clonotype was observed at least ten times. The genes are TRBV27 and TRBJ2-7; D gene unclear. V was shortened by 3 bases and J by 2 bases, with 8 bases between the two germline ends. The CDR3 loop spans 13 amino acids. Germline loops: CDR1 MNHEY, CDR2 SMNVEV (reference sequence). The CDR3 reads CASSFGKTYEQYF. CDR3 in DNA: TGTGCCAGCAGTTTTGGGAAAACCTACGAGCAGTACTTC.

Many counts were recorded for this clonotype. The chain couples TRBV25-1 to TRBJ1-1; 8 bases match TRBD1. The V segment lost 4 bases and the J segment 4 bases; nucleotides outside the gene matches: 5. The CDR3 contains 14 residues. Germline values: CDR1 MGHDK, CDR2 SYGVNS. Here the CDR3 DNA reads TGTGCCAGCAGTGGCAGGACAGGGATCACTGAAGCTTTCTTT. It specifies CASSGRTGITEAFF.

The chain is built from TRBV5-1 and TRBJ2-3; D might be TRBD1 (5 bases). This CDR3 is built from 17 residues. Germline lookup yields CDR1 SGHRS and CDR2 YFSETQ. Trimming removed 0 bases from V and 2 bases from J, with 16 bases in between. In DNA form, the CDR3 reads TGCGCCAGCAGCTTGGATGGGGCAGGCCGCACCACAGATACGCAGTATTTT. As protein: CASSLDGAGRTTDTQYF.

This clonotype was recorded many times. This chain connects TRBV20-1 to TRBJ1-6, with TRBD1 identical over 10 bases. The CDR3 loop spans 14 amino acids. Trimming at V came to 1 base and at J to 8 bases, leaving 2 bases not matched to a gene. The V gene's germline CDR1 is DFQATT and CDR2 SNEGSKA (reference sequence). This CDR3 is CSARGGTGDSPLHF. The CDR3 DNA is TGCAGTGCTAGAGGCGGGACAGGGGATTCACCCCTCCACTTT.

The CDR3 DNA reads TGTGCCAGCAGCGTCGGGGGGAGGCAAGAGACCCAGTACTTC. It encodes CASSVGGRQETQYF. This rearrangement joins TRBV9 to TRBJ2-5; 7 positions agree with TRBD2. CDR1 and CDR2 from the germline V gene are SGDLS and YYNGEE. Germline trimming cut 2 bases from V and 2 bases from J; bases unmatched to any gene: 3. This CDR3 is 14 amino acids long.

A word on this clonotype: A much larger clone differs from this one at a single base, so this may be a read error. The chain couples TRBV4-2 to TRBJ2-2; 8 bases are shared with TRBD2. CDR3 length equals 19 residues. Germline V gene data show CDR1 as LGHNA and CDR2 as YNFKEQ. Trimming at V came to 0 bases and at J to 6 bases, leaving 15 bases not matched to a gene. The CDR3 protein is CASSQDWQRGRACAGELFF. As DNA, the CDR3 is TGTGCCAGCAGCCAAGATTGGCAGCGGGGGCGAGCCTGCGCCGGGGAGCTGTTTTTT.

This chain uses TRBV6-2 or TRBV6-3 with TRBJ2-6; 9 nucleotides line up with TRBD1. J lost 3 bases, V lost 2 bases, and 14 bases had no gene match. The CDR3 is 20 amino acids. Germline V gives CDR1 MNHEY, CDR2 SVGEGT. In DNA, the CDR3 is TGTGCCAGCAGTTACGAGGGGAAGGCGACAGGGGGTATTGGGGCCAACGTCCTGACTTTC. This codes for CASSYEGKATGGIGANVLTF.

The rearrangement joins TRBV5-1 to TRBJ1-2; a possible D gene is TRBD1 (6 bases). Germline CDR1 SGHRS, CDR2 YFSETQ. Trimming removed 2 bases from V and 1 base from J, with 12 bases in between. The CDR3 has 15 amino acids. The CDR3 reads CASSFSGELNYGYTF. The CDR3 DNA sequence: TGCGCCAGCAGCTTCTCAGGGGAACTTAACTATGGCTACACCTTC.

The rearrangement links TRBV30 to TRBJ1-1; 7 bases match TRBD1. Germline CDR1 reads GTSNPN; CDR2 reads SVGIG (reference sequence). V was clipped by 0 bases and J by 3 bases; unmatched bases: 4. The CDR3 has 14 residues. CDR3 sequence: CAWSVRGRDTEAFF. Written as DNA, the CDR3 is TGTGCCTGGAGTGTAAGGGGGCGCGACACTGAAGCTTTCTTT.

The V call is TRBV12-3 or TRBV12-4, the J call TRBJ1-4, with D unresolved. V gave up 5 bases and J gave up 5 bases, with 9 bases separating them. The CDR3 contains 13 residues. CDR3 region: CASSDTLNEKLFF. CDR3 sequence (DNA): TGTGCCAGCAGTGATACCCTAAATGAAAAACTGTTTTTT.

This clonotype was seen many times. For the CDR3, the DNA is TGTGCCACCAGCAGAGGAGTAGGGAGCACAGATACGCAGTATTTT. Residues: CATSRGVGSTDTQYF. The chain links TRBV15 to TRBJ2-3; D is unclear. Trimming shortened V by 1 base and J by 0 bases, and 8 bases separated the two germline ends. The germline gives CDR1 LNHNV, CDR2 YYDKDF (reference sequence). The CDR3 extends over 15 amino acids.